A single sample is the source of the 9 T cell receptor beta chains below, sequenced in a study of cytomegalovirus exposure and HLA in healthy donors. The PCR used 60 Vbeta and 13 Jbeta primers. Method: immunoSEQ multiplex PCR; TCRdb's copy keeps in-frame clones and lacks some. The sample holds fewer than 150,000 clones. Sequenced material: PBMCs. The source of these receptors is a man between 35 and 55 years old in good health and CMV-seronegative.

V is TRBV5-4 and J is TRBJ1-2; D is undetermined. Germline lookup yields CDR1 SGHNT and CDR2 YYREEE (reference sequence). The CDR3 covers 13 residues. V was clipped by 5 bases and J by 4 bases, with 12 bases between them. The chain's CDR3 is CASRASEVYGYTF. CDR3 DNA: TGTGCCAGCAGGGCCAGTGAGGTCTATGGCTACACCTTC.

The V and J genes are TRBV25-1 and TRBJ2-2; 10 bases map to TRBD1. This CDR3 contains 15 residues. The trim removed 5 bases at V and 7 bases at J, leaving 7 bases unmatched. In germline, CDR1 is MGHDK, CDR2 SYGVNS. CDR3 region: CASSSPGQGNGELFF. Written as DNA, the CDR3 is TGTGCCAGCAGTTCCCCGGGACAGGGGAACGGGGAGCTGTTTTTT.

The chain has TRBV28 and TRBJ1-1; 9 bases fit TRBD1. The CDR3 has 14 amino acids. Germline V CDR1 and CDR2: MDHEN, SYDVKM. J gave up 6 bases and V 7 bases, and 9 bases lay outside the gene matches. CDR3 residues: CASITGQGGSEAFF. For the CDR3, the DNA is TGTGCCAGCATCACGGGACAGGGAGGTTCTGAAGCTTTCTTT.

V is TRBV7-6 and J is TRBJ2-2; 7 bases line up with TRBD2. The V segment lost 10 bases and the J segment 1 base; nucleotides outside the gene matches: 3. There are 13 residues in the CDR3. CDR1 and CDR2 from the germline V gene are SGHVS and FNYEAQ. For the CDR3, the DNA is TGTGCCACCGGGACTATGAACACCGGGGAGCTGTTTTTT. This encodes CATGTMNTGELFF.

The chain recombines TRBV7-9 with TRBJ1-2; 7 positions agree with TRBD1. With V trimmed by 2 bases and J by 0 bases, 9 bases remained unmatched. Germline V gene sequence: CDR1 SEHNR, CDR2 FQNEAQ (reference sequence). The CDR3 has 17 residues. The chain's CDR3 is CASSLSNRGTANYGYTF. The CDR3 DNA sequence: TGTGCCAGCAGCTTAAGTAACAGGGGAACAGCTAACTATGGCTACACCTTC.

The V call is TRBV11-2, the J call TRBJ1-1; a possible D gene is TRBD1 (5 bases). The germline V gene has CDR1 SGHAT and CDR2 FQNNGV. There are 15 residues in the CDR3. V gave up 3 bases and J gave up 8 bases, with 19 bases separating them. In DNA form, the CDR3 reads TGTGCCAGCAGCTTTTATGGACACTCCGTAACCGAAGCTTTCTTT. It is translated as CASSFYGHSVTEAFF.

CDR3 loop: CASSATWTGGGTDTQYF. In DNA form, the CDR3 reads TGTGCCAGCAGCGCCACTTGGACAGGGGGCGGGACAGATACGCAGTATTTT. The rearrangement links TRBV2 to TRBJ2-3; TRBD1 matches 11 bases. The V and J ends lost 6 bases and 3 bases, in that order; junction bases with no gene match: 11. This CDR3 spans 17 amino acids. The germline V gene encodes CDR1 SNHLY and CDR2 FYNNEI.

This sequence joins TRBV28 and TRBJ2-7, with D perhaps TRBD2 (5 bases). Trimming took off 5 bases at V and 3 bases at J, with 8 bases between the two ends. Germline V gives CDR1 MDHEN, CDR2 SYDVKM. The CDR3 has 12 amino acids. The CDR3 DNA is TGTGCCAGCAGTCGACGGGGCTACGAGCAGTACTTC. Translation: CASSRRGYEQYF.

The chain is built from TRBV14 and TRBJ2-1; 7 nucleotides agree with TRBD1. The germline V gene has CDR1 SGHDN and CDR2 FVKESK. The CDR3 runs to 14 residues. V dropped 2 bases and J dropped 10; count of bases not matched to a gene: 8. The CDR3 is CASSQQHRGEEQFF. DNA for the CDR3: TGTGCCAGCAGCCAACAGCACAGGGGAGAAGAGCAGTTCTTC.